This T cell receptor beta chain was captured by sequencing in a study of shared clonotypes between healthy human individuals. This clone was counted a single time. Antigen unknown. Other DNA sequences from this sample encode an identical CDR3 as well. Per germline, CDR1 SGHRS and CDR2 YFSETQ. The V and J ends lost 7 bases and 6 bases, in that order; junction bases with no gene match: 4. This CDR3 spans 12 amino acids. It was at deep level that the assay was run. Sequencing was performed with immunoSEQ multiplex PCR; in TCRdb, only in-frame clones are kept and a portion is missing. The sample shows over a million clones, more than 95% of them seen only once. The study's findings and limits: The represented genetic and exposure-history diversity was limited by the small number of donors. Blood was the sole source, and tissue repertoires probably differ.

Splitting the CD4+ cells yielded a CD45RA+ naive subset and a CD45RA-negative memory subset. V usage is TRBV5-1 and J usage is TRBJ2-1; 7 nucleotides line up with TRBD1. The specimen was naive CD4+ T cells sorted from blood. Documented subset: CD45RA+ positively selected. The source is a man in his thirties or forties in good health. CDR3 DNA sequence: TGCGCCAGCTCCCCAGGGGGCAATGAGCAGTTCTTC. It is translated as CASSPGGNEQFF.